This T cell receptor beta chain was observed in a study of CD8 T cells in Susac syndrome. Random-hexamer reverse transcription was applied to roughly 0.45 to 1 ug RNA. TCRdb called the immunoSEQ multiplex PCR reads again in MiXCR, with one record for every CDR3 protein. The repertoire holds about 240,000 distinct CDR3 sequences, with 90% to 97% as singletons. The germline CDR1 and CDR2 sequences are SQVTM and ANQGSEA. With 8 bases clipped from V and 5 bases from J, the junction kept 15 bases outside the gene matches. This CDR3 is built from 15 residues. The receptor was derived from a human donor with Susac syndrome. Sample: CD4+ T cells from PBMCs. The chain employs TRBV29-1 and TRBJ1-1; 9 nucleotides agree with TRBD1. The CDR3 region is CSSQGQDRGGTEAFF. The CDR3 coding sequence is TGCAGCTCCCAAGGCCAGGACAGGGGTGGTACTGAAGCTTTCTTT.